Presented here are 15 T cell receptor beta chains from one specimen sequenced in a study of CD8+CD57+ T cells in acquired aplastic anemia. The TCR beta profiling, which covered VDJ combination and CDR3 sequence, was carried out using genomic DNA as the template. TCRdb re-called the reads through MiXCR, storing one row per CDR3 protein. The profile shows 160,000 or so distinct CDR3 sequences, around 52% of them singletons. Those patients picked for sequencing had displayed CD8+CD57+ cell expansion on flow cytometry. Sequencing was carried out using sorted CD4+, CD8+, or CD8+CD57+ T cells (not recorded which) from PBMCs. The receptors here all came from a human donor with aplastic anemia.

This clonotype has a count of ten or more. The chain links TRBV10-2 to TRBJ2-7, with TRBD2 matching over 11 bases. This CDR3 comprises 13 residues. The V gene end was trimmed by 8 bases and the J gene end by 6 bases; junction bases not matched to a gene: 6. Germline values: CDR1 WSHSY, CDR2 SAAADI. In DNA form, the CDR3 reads TGCGCCAGCGGACTAGCGGGCCGCCCCGAGCAGTACTTC. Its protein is CASGLAGRPEQYF.

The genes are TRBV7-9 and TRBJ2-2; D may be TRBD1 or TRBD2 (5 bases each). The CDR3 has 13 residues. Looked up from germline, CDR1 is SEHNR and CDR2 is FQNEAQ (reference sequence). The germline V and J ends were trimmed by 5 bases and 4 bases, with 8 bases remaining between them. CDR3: CASSPGTTGELFF. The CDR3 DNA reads TGTGCCAGCAGCCCCGGGACCACCGGGGAGCTGTTTTTT.

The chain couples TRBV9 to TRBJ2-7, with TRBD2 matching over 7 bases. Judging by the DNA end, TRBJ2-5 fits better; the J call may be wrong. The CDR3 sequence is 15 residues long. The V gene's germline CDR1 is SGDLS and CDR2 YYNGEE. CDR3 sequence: CASSPLRDYQETQYF. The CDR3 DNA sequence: TGTGCCAGCAGCCCACTCCGGGACTATCAAGAGACCCAGTACTTC.

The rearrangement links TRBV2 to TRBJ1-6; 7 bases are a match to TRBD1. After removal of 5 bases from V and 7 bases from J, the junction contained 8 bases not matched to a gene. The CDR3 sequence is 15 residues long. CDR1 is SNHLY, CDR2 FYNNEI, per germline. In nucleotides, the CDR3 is TGTGCCAGCAGTCATGACAGGGCTGACAATTCACCCCTCCACTTT. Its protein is CASSHDRADNSPLHF.

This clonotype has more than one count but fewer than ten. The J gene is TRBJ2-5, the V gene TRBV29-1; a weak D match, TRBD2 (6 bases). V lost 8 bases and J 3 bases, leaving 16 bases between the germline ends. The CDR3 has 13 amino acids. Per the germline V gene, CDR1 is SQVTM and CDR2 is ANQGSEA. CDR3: CSSYGSGEETQYF. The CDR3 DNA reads TGCAGCAGTTACGGCTCGGGGGAAGAGACCCAGTACTTC.

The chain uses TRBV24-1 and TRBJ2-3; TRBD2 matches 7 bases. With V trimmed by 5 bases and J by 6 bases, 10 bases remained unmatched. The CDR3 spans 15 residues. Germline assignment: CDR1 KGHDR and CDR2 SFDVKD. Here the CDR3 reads CATSGPGGSGDTQYF. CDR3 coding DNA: TGTGCCACCAGTGGCCCGGGAGGATCGGGGGATACGCAGTATTTT.

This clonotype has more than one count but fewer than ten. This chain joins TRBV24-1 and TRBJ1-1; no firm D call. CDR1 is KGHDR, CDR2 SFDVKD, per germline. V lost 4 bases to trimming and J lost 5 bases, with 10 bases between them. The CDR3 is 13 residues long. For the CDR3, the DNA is TGTGCCACCAGTGACGGTTCGTTGACTGAAGCTTTCTTT. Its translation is CATSDGSLTEAFF.

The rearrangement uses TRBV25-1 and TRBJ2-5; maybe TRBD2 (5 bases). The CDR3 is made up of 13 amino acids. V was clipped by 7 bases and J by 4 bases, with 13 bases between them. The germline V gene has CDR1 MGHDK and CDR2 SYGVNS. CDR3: CASTAGGLETQYF. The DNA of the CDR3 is TGTGCCAGCACGGCAGGAGGACTAGAGACCCAGTACTTC.

The CDR3, as DNA: TGTGCCAGCAGCGTGGGGGGCGATACGCAGTATTTT. Its protein is CASSVGGDTQYF. The chain carries TRBV9 and TRBJ2-3, with D possibly being TRBD1 or TRBD2 (6 bases each). This CDR3 has 12 amino acids. The V gene's germline CDR1 is SGDLS and CDR2 YYNGEE. The V and J ends lost 2 bases and 6 bases respectively, with 7 bases between them.

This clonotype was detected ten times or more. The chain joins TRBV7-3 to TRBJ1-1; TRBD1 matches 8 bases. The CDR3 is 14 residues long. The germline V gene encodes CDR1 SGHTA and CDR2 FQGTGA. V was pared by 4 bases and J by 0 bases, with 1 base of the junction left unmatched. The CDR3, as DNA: TGTGCCAGCAGCTGGACAGGGTTGAACACTGAAGCTTTCTTT. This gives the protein CASSWTGLNTEAFF.

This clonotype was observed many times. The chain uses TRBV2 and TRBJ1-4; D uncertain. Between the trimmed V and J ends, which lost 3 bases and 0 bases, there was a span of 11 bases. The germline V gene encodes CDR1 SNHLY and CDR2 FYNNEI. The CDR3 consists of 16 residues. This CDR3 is CASSEDALATNEKLFF. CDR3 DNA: TGTGCCAGCAGTGAGGACGCACTGGCAACTAATGAAAAACTGTTTTTT.

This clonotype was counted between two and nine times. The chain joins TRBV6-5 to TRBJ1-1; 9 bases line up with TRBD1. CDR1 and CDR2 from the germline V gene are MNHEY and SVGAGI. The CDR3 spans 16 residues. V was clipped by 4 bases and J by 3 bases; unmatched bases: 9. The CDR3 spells CASSFTGGRWDTEAFF. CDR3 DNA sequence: TGTGCCAGCAGTTTCACAGGGGGCAGATGGGACACTGAAGCTTTCTTT.

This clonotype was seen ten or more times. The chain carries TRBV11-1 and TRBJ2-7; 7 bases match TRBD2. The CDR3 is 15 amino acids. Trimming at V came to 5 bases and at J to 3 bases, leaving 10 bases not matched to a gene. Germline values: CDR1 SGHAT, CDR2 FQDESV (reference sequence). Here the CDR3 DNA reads TGTGCCAGCAGCCTACGATGGGGAGGGATCTACGAGCAGTACTTC. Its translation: CASSLRWGGIYEQYF.

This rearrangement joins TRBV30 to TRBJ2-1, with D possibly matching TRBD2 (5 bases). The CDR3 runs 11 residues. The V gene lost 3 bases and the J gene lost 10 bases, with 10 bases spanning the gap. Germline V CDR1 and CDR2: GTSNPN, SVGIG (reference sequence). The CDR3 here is CAWSGGGEQFF. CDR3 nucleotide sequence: TGTGCCTGGAGCGGCGGAGGCGAGCAGTTCTTC.

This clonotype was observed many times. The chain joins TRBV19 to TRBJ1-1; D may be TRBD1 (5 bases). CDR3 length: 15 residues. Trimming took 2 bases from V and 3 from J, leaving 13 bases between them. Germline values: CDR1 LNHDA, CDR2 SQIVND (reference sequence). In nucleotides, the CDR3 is TGTGCCAGTAGTATATATTACGGGGGGGACACTGAAGCTTTCTTT. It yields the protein CASSIYYGGDTEAFF.